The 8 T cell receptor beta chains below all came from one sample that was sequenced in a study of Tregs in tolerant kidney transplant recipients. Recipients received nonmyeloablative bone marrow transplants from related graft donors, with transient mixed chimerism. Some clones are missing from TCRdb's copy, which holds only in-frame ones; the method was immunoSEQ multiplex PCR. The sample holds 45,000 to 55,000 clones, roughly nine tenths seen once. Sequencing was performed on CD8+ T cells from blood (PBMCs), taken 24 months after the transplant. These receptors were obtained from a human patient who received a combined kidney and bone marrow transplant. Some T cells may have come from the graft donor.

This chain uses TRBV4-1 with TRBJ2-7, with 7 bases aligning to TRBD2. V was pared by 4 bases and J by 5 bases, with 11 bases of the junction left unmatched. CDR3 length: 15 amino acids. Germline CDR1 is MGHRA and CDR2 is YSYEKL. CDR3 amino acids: CASSPRLAGAHEQYF. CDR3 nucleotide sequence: TGCGCCAGCAGCCCAAGACTGGCGGGAGCCCACGAGCAGTACTTC.

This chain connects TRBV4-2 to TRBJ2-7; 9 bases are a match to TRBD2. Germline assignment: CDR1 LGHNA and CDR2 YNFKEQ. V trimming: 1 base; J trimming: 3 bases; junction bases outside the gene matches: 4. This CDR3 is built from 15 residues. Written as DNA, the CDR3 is TGTGCCAGCAGCCAAGGGACTAGCGCGGTCTACGAGCAGTACTTC. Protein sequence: CASSQGTSAVYEQYF.

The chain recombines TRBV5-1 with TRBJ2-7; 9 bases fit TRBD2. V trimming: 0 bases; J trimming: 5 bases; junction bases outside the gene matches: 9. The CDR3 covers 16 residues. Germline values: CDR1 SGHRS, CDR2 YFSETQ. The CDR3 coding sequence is TGCGCCAGCAGCTTGGTTCCAGGACTAGCGAAGAACGAGCAGTACTTC. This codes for CASSLVPGLAKNEQYF.

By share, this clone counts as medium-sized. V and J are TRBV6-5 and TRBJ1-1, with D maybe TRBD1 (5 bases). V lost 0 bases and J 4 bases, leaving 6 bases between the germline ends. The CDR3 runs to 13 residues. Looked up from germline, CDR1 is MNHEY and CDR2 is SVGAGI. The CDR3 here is CASSYSGGTEAFF. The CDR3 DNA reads TGTGCCAGCAGTTACTCGGGGGGCACTGAAGCTTTCTTT.

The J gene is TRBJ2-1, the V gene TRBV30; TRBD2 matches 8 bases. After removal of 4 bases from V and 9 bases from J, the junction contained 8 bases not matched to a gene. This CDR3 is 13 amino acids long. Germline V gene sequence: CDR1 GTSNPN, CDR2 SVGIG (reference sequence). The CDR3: CAWTAGTSVEQFF. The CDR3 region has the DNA TGTGCCTGGACCGCCGGGACTAGTGTTGAGCAGTTCTTC.

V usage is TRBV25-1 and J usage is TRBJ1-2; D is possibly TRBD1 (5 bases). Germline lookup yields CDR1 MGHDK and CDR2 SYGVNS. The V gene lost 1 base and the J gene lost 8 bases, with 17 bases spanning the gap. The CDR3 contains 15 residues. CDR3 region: CASSEWLPQGDGYTF. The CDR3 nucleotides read TGTGCCAGCAGTGAATGGCTACCGCAGGGTGACGGCTACACCTTC.

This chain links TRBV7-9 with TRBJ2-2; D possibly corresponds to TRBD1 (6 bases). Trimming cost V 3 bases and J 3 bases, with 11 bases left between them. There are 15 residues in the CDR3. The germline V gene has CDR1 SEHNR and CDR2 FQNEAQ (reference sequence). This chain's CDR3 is CASSLTGHYTGELFF. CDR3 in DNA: TGTGCCAGCAGCTTGACGGGACACTACACCGGGGAGCTGTTTTTT.

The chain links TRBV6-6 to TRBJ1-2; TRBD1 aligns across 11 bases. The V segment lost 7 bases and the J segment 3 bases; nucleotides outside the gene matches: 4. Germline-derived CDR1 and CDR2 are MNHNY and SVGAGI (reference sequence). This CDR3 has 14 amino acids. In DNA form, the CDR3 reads TGTGCCAGCATTAGGACAGGGGGCGACTATGGCTACACCTTC. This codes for CASIRTGGDYGYTF.